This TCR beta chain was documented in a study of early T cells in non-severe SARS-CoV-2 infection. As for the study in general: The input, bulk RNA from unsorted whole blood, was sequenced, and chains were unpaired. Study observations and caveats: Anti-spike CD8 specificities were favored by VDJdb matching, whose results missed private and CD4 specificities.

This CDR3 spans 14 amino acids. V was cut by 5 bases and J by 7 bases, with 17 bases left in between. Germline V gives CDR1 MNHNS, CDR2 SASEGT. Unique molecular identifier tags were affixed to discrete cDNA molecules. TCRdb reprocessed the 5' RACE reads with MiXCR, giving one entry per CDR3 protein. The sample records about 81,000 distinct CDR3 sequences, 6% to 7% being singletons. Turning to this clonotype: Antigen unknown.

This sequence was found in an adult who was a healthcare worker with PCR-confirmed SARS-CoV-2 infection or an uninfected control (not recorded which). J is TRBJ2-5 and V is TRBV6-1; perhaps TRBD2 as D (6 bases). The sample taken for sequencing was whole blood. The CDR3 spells CASSQLEGIGTQYF. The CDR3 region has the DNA TGTGCCAGCAGTCAACTGGAGGGGATCGGGACCCAGTACTTC.